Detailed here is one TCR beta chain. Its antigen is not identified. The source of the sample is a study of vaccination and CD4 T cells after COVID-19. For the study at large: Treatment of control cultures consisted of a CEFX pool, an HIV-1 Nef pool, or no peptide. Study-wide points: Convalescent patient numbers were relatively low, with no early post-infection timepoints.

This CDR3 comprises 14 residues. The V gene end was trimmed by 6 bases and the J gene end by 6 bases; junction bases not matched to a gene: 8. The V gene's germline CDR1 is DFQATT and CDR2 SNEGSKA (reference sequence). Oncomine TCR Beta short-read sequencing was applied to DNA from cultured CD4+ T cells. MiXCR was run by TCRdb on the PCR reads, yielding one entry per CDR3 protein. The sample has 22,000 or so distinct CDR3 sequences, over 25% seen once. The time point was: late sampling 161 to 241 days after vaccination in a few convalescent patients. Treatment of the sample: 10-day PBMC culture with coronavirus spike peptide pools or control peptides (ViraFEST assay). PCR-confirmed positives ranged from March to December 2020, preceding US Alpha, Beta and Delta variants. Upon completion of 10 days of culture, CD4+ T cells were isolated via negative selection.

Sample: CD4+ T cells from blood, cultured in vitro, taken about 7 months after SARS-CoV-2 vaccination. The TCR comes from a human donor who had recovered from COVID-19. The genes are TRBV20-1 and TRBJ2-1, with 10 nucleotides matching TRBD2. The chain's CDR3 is CSARVGTSVNEQFF. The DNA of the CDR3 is TGCAGTGCCAGGGTCGGGACTAGCGTCAATGAGCAGTTCTTC.